This T cell receptor beta chain appears in the sequencing data of a study of OX40 agonist ivuxolimab in advanced cancers. Broader study findings: More expanded clones were found, on average, in CD8+ than in CD4+ T cells.

Germline V gene sequence: CDR1 MNHNS, CDR2 SASEGT. Trimming took 5 bases from V and 4 from J, leaving 11 bases between them. There are 14 residues in the CDR3. This clone has only a few counts. Its matching antigen is unknown. Data came from immunoSEQ multiplex PCR; TCRdb stores just in-frame clones and leaves some out. The table shows 39,000 or so clones, with roughly 90% occurring only once. The chain combines TRBV6-1 with TRBJ1-4; possibly TRBD1 for D (5 bases). The sequenced sample was CD4+ or CD8+ T cells sorted from blood, obtained in a trial of the OX40 agonist ivuxolimab. This clonotype was sampled from an adult with an advanced solid tumor such as melanoma, head and neck, liver or kidney cancer. This CDR3 is CASSPGLNNEKLFF. CDR3 DNA: TGTGCCAGCAGTCCGGGACTTAATAATGAAAAACTGTTTTTT.